The sequence of this T cell receptor beta chain was determined in a study of molecular identifiers for immune sequencing clone quantification. Findings and caveats of the study: Even with approximately 1 million naive cells present, spiked Jurkat TCR RNA from one cell was reportedly detectable.

Each CDR3 protein gets one entry after TCRdb re-called the PCR reads with MiXCR. The sample has 85,000 to 130,000 distinct CDR3 sequences, 35% to 40% seen once; the top ten hold 4% to 5%. The table lists this clonotype with a few counts. As yet, its antigen is unknown. An end of the junction does not agree with germline; a read error may underlie this. Libraries used roughly 17,000 to 1,000,000 sorted naive CD8 T cells and 10%, 30% or 50% RNA input. Sequenced input: naive CD8+ T cells from blood, with Jurkat cell RNA spiked in. The sample's subset: FACS-sorted CD8+CD4-CCR7+CD45RA+ naive T cells. This receptor was identified in a human donor in good health. Some libraries in this study had Jurkat cell RNA spiked in.

DNA for the CDR3: TGTGTCAGCAGTGAAGGGACAGGGGTCGTCGAGCAGTACTTC. Translated, it gives CVSSEGTGVVEQYF. This chain connects TRBV6-6 to TRBJ2-7; 10 bases fit TRBD1. Germline CDR1 MNHNY, CDR2 SVGAGI (reference sequence). The CDR3 has 14 residues.